The 24 T cell receptor beta chains presented below share a single source sample, sequenced in a study of T cell clones after liver transplantation. The assay was immunoSEQ multiplex PCR, and TCRdb's table has in-frame clones only and misses some. This sample has 70,000 to 95,000 clones, with roughly 85% found just once. The input for sequencing was CD4+ T cells from blood, taken at the 22-month timepoint. The receptors stem from a human patient who received a liver transplant. Some T cells here may be from the graft donor.

V gene TRBV6-1 combines with J gene TRBJ2-7; D gene ambiguous. Germline V gives CDR1 MNHNS, CDR2 SASEGT. The CDR3 is 15 amino acids. V shed 4 bases and J shed 3 bases, with 16 bases lying between them. This CDR3 reads CASSAEVPGFYEQYF. The CDR3 DNA follows: TGTGCCAGCAGTGCGGAAGTCCCCGGATTCTACGAGCAGTACTTC.

This sequence joins TRBV28 and TRBJ2-5; 9 bases fit TRBD2. This CDR3 has 14 residues. Trimming took 5 bases from V and 4 from J; bases not matched to a gene: 5. Germline CDR1 is MDHEN and CDR2 is SYDVKM. This chain's CDR3 is CASSGGAGGETQYF. DNA of the CDR3: TGTGCCAGCAGTGGGGGAGCGGGAGGAGAGACCCAGTACTTC.

The rearrangement joins TRBV9 to TRBJ2-5; TRBD2 aligns across 7 bases. The CDR3 consists of 14 residues. V gave up 3 bases and J gave up 1 base; unmatched junction bases: 3. CDR1 SGDLS and CDR2 YYNGEE come from the germline V gene. The CDR3 loop is CASSAGTTQETQYF. In DNA, the CDR3 is TGTGCCAGCAGCGCCGGGACTACCCAAGAGACCCAGTACTTC.

The table lists this clone with a few counts. Other DNA sequences in the sample encode the same CDR3. CDR3 DNA: TGTGCCAGTAGTGTTACTAGCGGCACCTACGAGCAGTACTTC. This codes for CASSVTSGTYEQYF. The rearrangement links TRBV19 to TRBJ2-7; 8 bases agree with TRBD2. Unmatched junction bases numbered 5, after V lost 5 bases and J lost 2 bases. Germline CDR1 and CDR2: LNHDA and SQIVND (reference sequence). This CDR3 has 14 amino acids.

Turning to this clone: Additional DNA sequences in this sample encode the identical CDR3. CDR3: CASSLVAGAGWDIQYF. CDR3 sequence (DNA): TGCGCCAGCAGCTTGGTTGCAGGGGCTGGCTGGGACATTCAGTACTTC. V and J are TRBV5-1 and TRBJ2-4; possible D gene TRBD1, 6 bases. V was clipped by 0 bases and J by 8 bases, with 18 bases between them. The CDR3 runs 16 residues. CDR1 and CDR2 (germline): SGHRS, YFSETQ.

This clone was counted a single time. The chain combines TRBV5-1 with TRBJ2-5; D may be TRBD2 (5 bases). The CDR3 totals 14 residues. Germline V gene lookup returns CDR1 SGHRS and CDR2 YFSETQ. V was cut by 3 bases and J by 4 bases, with 13 bases left in between. CDR3 coding DNA: TGCGCCAGCAGCTACCCCATCGAGGGAGAGACCCAGTACTTC. It yields the protein CASSYPIEGETQYF. Combining the CDR3 with reference TRBV5-1 and TRBJ2-5 gives the whole variable domain KAGVTQTPRYLIKTRGQQVTLSCSPISGHRSVSWYQQTPGQGLQFLFEYFSETQRNKGNFPGRFSGRQFSNSRSEMNVSTLELGDSALYLCASSYPIEGETQYFGPGTRLLVL.

The CDR3: CSVERGQGGIYGYTF. The CDR3 nucleotides read TGCAGCGTTGAAAGGGGGCAGGGAGGCATCTATGGCTACACCTTC. The V and J genes are TRBV29-1 and TRBJ1-2, with 7 bases fitting TRBD1. This CDR3 has 15 amino acids. V was pared by 2 bases and J by 4 bases, with 10 bases of the junction left unmatched. CDR1 is SQVTM, CDR2 ANQGSEA, per germline. The complete variable domain, with remaining parts taken from reference TRBV29-1 and TRBJ1-2, reads SAVISQKPSRDICQRGTSLTIQCQVDSQVTMMFWYRQQPGQSLTLIATANQGSEATYESGFVIDKFPISRPNLTFSTLTVSNMSPEDSSIYLCSVERGQGGIYGYTFGSGTRLTVV.

This clone was observed a handful of times. The J gene is TRBJ2-5, the V gene TRBV7-2; D gene uncertain. Trimming cost V 3 bases and J 7 bases, with 12 bases left between them. CDR1 is SGHTA and CDR2 is FQGNSA in the germline V gene. The CDR3 spans 13 residues. CDR3 DNA: TGTGCCAGCAGCTTGTTGCCGGCCAGGACCCAGTACTTC. This encodes CASSLLPARTQYF.

The chain has TRBV5-6 and TRBJ1-1, with D possibly being TRBD1 (5 bases). V lost 4 bases and J lost 0, with 7 bases in between. Germline CDR1 reads SGHDT; CDR2 reads YYEEEE. The CDR3 loop spans 13 amino acids. In DNA form, the CDR3 reads TGTGCCAGCAGCAAGACAGTGAACACTGAAGCTTTCTTT. Encoded protein: CASSKTVNTEAFF.

The chain has TRBV7-3 and TRBJ2-5, with 7 bases lining up with TRBD2. Germline V gene data show CDR1 as SGHTA and CDR2 as FQGTGA. The CDR3 is 14 amino acids. Trimming at V came to 2 bases and at J to 5 bases, leaving 5 bases not matched to a gene. The CDR3 bases are TGTGCCAGCAGCTTAGATGGCGGGGGTGAGACCCAGTACTTC. Encoded protein: CASSLDGGGETQYF.

The chain uses TRBV9 and TRBJ2-1; TRBD2 might be the D (5 bases). Trimming took 1 base from V and 7 from J, leaving 9 bases between them. The germline CDR1 and CDR2 sequences are SGDLS and YYNGEE. The length of the CDR3 is 13 residues. The CDR3 sequence is CASSVRQRNEQFF. The CDR3 DNA sequence: TGTGCCAGCAGCGTACGGCAGCGGAATGAGCAGTTCTTC.

This rearrangement joins TRBV28 to TRBJ1-2; no definite D call. This CDR3 is 14 amino acids long. Trimming took 2 bases from V and 4 from J, leaving 11 bases between them. The germline gives CDR1 MDHEN, CDR2 SYDVKM. The CDR3 DNA is TGTGCCAGCAGTTTAGCGAAACCCATCTATGGCTACACCTTC. Translation: CASSLAKPIYGYTF.

The gene calls are TRBV7-9 and TRBJ1-1; D perhaps matches TRBD1 (6 bases). The CDR3 extends over 14 amino acids. Deletions cut 2 bases from V and 6 bases from J, with 13 bases between. Germline V gene lookup returns CDR1 SEHNR and CDR2 FQNEAQ (reference sequence). CDR3 region: CASSLNSGGSEAFF. CDR3 nucleotide sequence: TGTGCCAGCAGCTTAAACTCGGGGGGCTCTGAAGCTTTCTTT.

J is TRBJ1-1 and V is TRBV2, with 8 bases aligning to TRBD1. Germline V lookup: CDR1 SNHLY, CDR2 FYNNEI. The CDR3 sequence is 14 residues long. V lost 7 bases to trimming and J lost 0 bases; unmatched junction nucleotides: 4. CDR3 loop: CASTVQGVNTEAFF. CDR3 nucleotides: TGTGCCAGCACTGTACAGGGGGTGAACACTGAAGCTTTCTTT.

V gene TRBV28 combines with J gene TRBJ1-4; D is uncertain. Looked up from germline, CDR1 is MDHEN and CDR2 is SYDVKM. The CDR3 spans 13 residues. V lost 6 bases and J lost 5, with 10 bases in between. CDR3 in DNA: TGTGCCAGCAGGCCGACATGGAATGAAAAACTGTTTTTT. Translation gives CASRPTWNEKLFF.

This chain links TRBV15 with TRBJ1-6, with D uncertain. The CDR3 length is 16 residues. V lost 0 bases and J 6 bases, leaving 12 bases between the germline ends. CDR1 and CDR2 from the germline V gene are LNHNV and YYDKDF (reference sequence). The CDR3 coding sequence is TGTGCCACCAGCAGAGATTACCCGAAGAGTAATTCACCCCTCCACTTT. This gives the protein CATSRDYPKSNSPLHF.

The chain couples TRBV5-4 to TRBJ2-1; TRBD2 matches 8 bases. V shed 4 bases and J 5 bases; nucleotides not matched to a gene: 11. Germline V lookup: CDR1 SGHNT, CDR2 YYREEE (reference sequence). The CDR3 extends over 16 amino acids. The CDR3 DNA reads as TGTGCCAGCAGCCCGGTAGGCGGGGGGCTGCACAATGAGCAGTTCTTC. It translates to CASSPVGGGLHNEQFF.

The chain combines TRBV5-8 with TRBJ1-1; D uncertain. Per the germline V gene, CDR1 is SGHTS and CDR2 is YDEGEE. This CDR3 has 13 residues. Trimming pared 4 bases from V and 5 bases from J, leaving 12 bases between. In DNA form, the CDR3 reads TGTGCCAGCAGCGGCACCTGGGGAACTGAAGCTTTCTTT. Amino acids: CASSGTWGTEAFF.

This clone has only a few counts. This chain links TRBV13 with TRBJ2-7, with TRBD2 as a possible D gene (7 bases). The CDR3 is 15 amino acids. In germline, CDR1 is PRHDT, CDR2 FYEKMQ (reference sequence). V was cut by 2 bases and J by 2 bases, with 13 bases left in between. CDR3 DNA sequence: TGTGCCAGCAGCTTACGGGGGGCAGGAACCTACGAGCAGTACTTC. It encodes CASSLRGAGTYEQYF.

Only a few counts were recorded for this clone. The chain couples TRBV7-2 to TRBJ2-3; 12 nucleotides line up with TRBD2. Germline CDR1 SGHTA, CDR2 FQGNSA. V dropped 2 bases and J dropped 5; count of bases not matched to a gene: 8. The length of the CDR3 is 17 residues. CDR3 in DNA: TGTGCCAGCAGCTTATTACGACTAGCGGGAGAGATAGATACGCAGTATTTT. Its protein is CASSLLRLAGEIDTQYF.

This clone was seen only once. The rearrangement uses TRBV18 and TRBJ2-1; no reliable D call. In germline, CDR1 is KGHSH, CDR2 LQKENI. The CDR3 has 15 amino acids. Trimming took off 3 bases at V and 4 bases at J, with 13 bases between the two ends. CDR3 in DNA: TGTGCCAGCTCACCGACCCCCATGATTTACAATGAGCAGTTCTTC. Translation: CASSPTPMIYNEQFF. The full variable domain, completed using reference TRBV18 and TRBJ2-1, is NAGVMQNPRHLVRRRGQEARLRCSPMKGHSHVYWYRQLPEEGLKFMVYLQKENIIDESGMPKERFSAEFPKEGPSILRIQQVVRGDSAAYFCASSPTPMIYNEQFFGPGTRLTVL.

The J gene is TRBJ2-1, the V gene TRBV9; D is perhaps TRBD2 (6 bases). The CDR3 runs to 18 residues. The germline V gene encodes CDR1 SGDLS and CDR2 YYNGEE. V was shortened by 1 base and J by 7 bases, with 24 bases between the two germline ends. In DNA form, the CDR3 reads TGTGCCAGCAGCGTATCCCCTGACGGGAGCGGAAGAAAAAATGAGCAGTTCTTC. Protein sequence: CASSVSPDGSGRKNEQFF.

V usage is TRBV28 and J usage is TRBJ1-4, with TRBD1 as a possible D gene (5 bases). The CDR3 covers 14 residues. In germline, CDR1 is MDHEN, CDR2 SYDVKM. Between the trimmed V and J ends, which lost 6 bases and 4 bases, there was a span of 12 bases. In nucleotides, the CDR3 is TGTGCCAGCAGGGAGAGGGGCCTTAATGAAAAACTGTTTTTT. Its protein is CASRERGLNEKLFF.

The chain links TRBV19 to TRBJ1-4; D is uncertain. Germline loops: CDR1 LNHDA, CDR2 SQIVND (reference sequence). The V gene lost 5 bases and the J gene lost 7 bases, with 8 bases spanning the gap. This CDR3 contains 12 residues. The CDR3 bases are TGTGCCAGTAGTTCTCAGGTTGAAAAACTGTTTTTT. Amino acids: CASSSQVEKLFF.